This TCR beta chain emerged from a study of shared clonotypes between healthy human individuals. Clones were sequenced by immunoSEQ multiplex PCR, and TCRdb holds only the in-frame ones, with some missing. The sample lists about 2 million clones, approximately 95% occurring once. Remarks on this clone: As yet, its antigen is unknown.

Study-wide findings and caveats: Several donors had roughly 5.2% of their naive CD4 clonotypes in common. Represented genetic and exposure-history diversity was restricted by having few donors. Only blood underwent sampling, and tissue repertoires likely differ.

CD45RO-negative, CCR7-selected cells formed the naive CD8 fraction, which excluded terminally differentiated effector memory CD45RA+ cells. This TCR came from a man between 18 and 35 years old in good health. The sequenced sample was naive CD8+ T cells sorted from blood.

CDR3 nucleotides: TGTGCCAGCAGCCGAACAGGTTATGATGAAAAACTGTTTTTT. Protein: CASSRTGYDEKLFF. The rearrangement joins TRBV28 to TRBJ1-4, with D possibly matching TRBD1 (5 bases). Germline V gene data show CDR1 as MDHEN and CDR2 as SYDVKM. Trimming stripped 6 bases from V and 6 bases from J, with 14 bases between. The CDR3 contains 14 residues.